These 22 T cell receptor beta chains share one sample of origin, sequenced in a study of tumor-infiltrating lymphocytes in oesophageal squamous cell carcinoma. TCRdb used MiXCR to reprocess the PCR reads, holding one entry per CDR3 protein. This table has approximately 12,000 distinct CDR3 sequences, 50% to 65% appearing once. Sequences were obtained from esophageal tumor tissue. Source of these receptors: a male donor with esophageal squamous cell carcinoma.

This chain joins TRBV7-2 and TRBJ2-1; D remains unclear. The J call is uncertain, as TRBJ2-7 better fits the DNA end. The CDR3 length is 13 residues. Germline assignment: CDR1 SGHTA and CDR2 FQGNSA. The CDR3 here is CASSLAATDEQYF. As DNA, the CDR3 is TGTGCCAGCAGCTTAGCGGCAACTGACGAGCAGTACTTC.

The CDR3 bases are TGTGCCAGCACCAAGGACAGGGTGGAGAATGAGCAGTTCTTC. Residues: CASTKDRVENEQFF. The gene calls are TRBV6-1 and TRBJ2-1; 8 nucleotides align to TRBD1. The length of the CDR3 is 14 residues. V shed 7 bases, J shed 7 bases, and the junction held 9 bases outside the gene matches. CDR1 and CDR2 (germline): MNHNS, SASEGT.

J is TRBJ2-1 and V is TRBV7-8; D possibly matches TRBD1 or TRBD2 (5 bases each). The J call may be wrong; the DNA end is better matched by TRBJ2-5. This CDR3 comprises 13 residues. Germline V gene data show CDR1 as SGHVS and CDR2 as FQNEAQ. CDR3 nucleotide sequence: TGTGCCAGCAGCTTAGATAAGGGGAGGACCCAGTACTTC. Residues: CASSLDKGRTQYF.

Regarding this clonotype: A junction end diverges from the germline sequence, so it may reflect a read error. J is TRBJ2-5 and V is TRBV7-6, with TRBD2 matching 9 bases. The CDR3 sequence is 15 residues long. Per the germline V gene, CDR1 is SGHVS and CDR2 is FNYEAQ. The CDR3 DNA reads TGTGCTAGCAGCTTATTTAGCGGGAGTTACAATGAGCAGTACTTC. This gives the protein CASSLFSGSYNEQYF.

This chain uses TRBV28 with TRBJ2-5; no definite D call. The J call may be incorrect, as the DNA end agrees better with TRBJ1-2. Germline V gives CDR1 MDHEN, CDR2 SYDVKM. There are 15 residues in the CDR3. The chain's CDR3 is CASSLSPGNNYGYTF. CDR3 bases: TGTGCCAGCAGTTTATCCCCAGGAAATAACTATGGCTACACCTTC.

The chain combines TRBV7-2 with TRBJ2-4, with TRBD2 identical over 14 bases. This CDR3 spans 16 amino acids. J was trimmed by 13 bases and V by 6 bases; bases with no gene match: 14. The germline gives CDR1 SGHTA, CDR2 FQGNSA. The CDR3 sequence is CASRSPGLAGDNEQYF. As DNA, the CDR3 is TGTGCCAGCAGGTCACCGGGACTAGCGGGAGACAATGAGCAGTACTTC.

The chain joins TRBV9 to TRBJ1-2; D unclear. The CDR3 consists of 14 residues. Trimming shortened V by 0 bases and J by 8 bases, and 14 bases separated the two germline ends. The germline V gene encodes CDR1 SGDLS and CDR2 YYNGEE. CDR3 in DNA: TGTGCCAGCAGCGTAGCTACGAGAGGGAACGGCTACACCTTC. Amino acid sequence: CASSVATRGNGYTF. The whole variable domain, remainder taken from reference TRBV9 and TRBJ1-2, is DSGVTQTPKHLITATGQRVTLRCSPRSGDLSVYWYQQSLDQGLQFLIQYYNGEERAKGNILERFSAQQFPDLHSELNLSSLELGDSALYFCASSVATRGNGYTFGSGTRLTVV.

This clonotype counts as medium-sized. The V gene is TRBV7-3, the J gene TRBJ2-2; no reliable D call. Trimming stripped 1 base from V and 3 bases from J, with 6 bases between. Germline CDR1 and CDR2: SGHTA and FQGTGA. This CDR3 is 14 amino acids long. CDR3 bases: TGTGCCAGCAGCTTAAACCAGTACACCGGGGAGCTGTTTTTT. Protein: CASSLNQYTGELFF.

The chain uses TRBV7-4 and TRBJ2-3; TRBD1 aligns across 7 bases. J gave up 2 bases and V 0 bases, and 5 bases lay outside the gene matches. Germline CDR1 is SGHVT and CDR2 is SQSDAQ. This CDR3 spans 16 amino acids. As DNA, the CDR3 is TGTGCCAGCAGCTTAGCAAGGGGGCGGCTCACAGATACGCAGTATTTT. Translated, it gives CASSLARGRLTDTQYF. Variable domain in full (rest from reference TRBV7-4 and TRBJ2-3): GAGVSQSPRYKVAKRGRDVALRCDSISGHVTLYWYRQTLGQGSEVLTYSQSDAQRDKSGRPSGRFSAERPERSVSTLKIQRTEQGDSAVYLCASSLARGRLTDTQYFGPGTRLTVL.

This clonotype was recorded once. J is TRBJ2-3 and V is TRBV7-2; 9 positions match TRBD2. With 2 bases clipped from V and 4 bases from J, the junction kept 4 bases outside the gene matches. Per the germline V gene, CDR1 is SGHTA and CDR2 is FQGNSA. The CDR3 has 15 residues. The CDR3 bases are TGTGCCAGCAGCTTACGAGCGGGGGGTTCAGATACGCAGTATTTT. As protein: CASSLRAGGSDTQYF.

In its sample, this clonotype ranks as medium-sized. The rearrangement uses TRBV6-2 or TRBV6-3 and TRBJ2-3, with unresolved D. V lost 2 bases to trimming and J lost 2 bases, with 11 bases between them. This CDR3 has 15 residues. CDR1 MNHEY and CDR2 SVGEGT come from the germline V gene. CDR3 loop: CASSYLERVTDTQYF. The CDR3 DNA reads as TGTGCCAGCAGTTACCTGGAAAGGGTCACAGATACGCAGTATTTT.

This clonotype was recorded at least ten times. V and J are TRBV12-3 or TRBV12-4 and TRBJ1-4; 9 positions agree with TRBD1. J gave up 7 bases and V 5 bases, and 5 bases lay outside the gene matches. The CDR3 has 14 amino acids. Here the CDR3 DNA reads TGTGCCAGCAGTCGACAGGGGGTAGTTGAAAAACTGTTTTTT. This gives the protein CASSRQGVVEKLFF.

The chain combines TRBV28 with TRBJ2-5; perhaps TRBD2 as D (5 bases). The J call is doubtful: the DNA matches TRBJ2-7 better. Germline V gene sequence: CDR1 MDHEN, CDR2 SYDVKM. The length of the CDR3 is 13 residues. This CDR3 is CASSLASAAEQYF. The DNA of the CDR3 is TGTGCCAGCAGTTTAGCTTCAGCGGCCGAGCAGTACTTC.

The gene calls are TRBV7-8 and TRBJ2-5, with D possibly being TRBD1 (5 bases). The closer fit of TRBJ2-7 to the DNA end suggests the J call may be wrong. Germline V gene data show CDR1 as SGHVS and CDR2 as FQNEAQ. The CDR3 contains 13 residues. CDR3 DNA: TGTGCCAGCAGCTTAGGACAGCACTACGAGCAGTACTTC. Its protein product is CASSLGQHYEQYF.

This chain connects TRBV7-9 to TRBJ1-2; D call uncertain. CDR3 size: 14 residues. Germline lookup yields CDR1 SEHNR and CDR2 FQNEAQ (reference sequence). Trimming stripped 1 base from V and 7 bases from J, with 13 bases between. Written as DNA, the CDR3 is TGTGCCAGCAGCTTAGAAAGGGTCGGGTTTGGCTACACCTTC. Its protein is CASSLERVGFGYTF. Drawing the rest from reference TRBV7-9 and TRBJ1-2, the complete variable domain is DTGVSQNPRHKITKRGQNVTFRCDPISEHNRLYWYRQTLGQGPEFLTYFQNEAQLEKSRLLSDRFSAERPKGSFSTLEIQRTEQGDSAMYLCASSLERVGFGYTFGSGTRLTVV.

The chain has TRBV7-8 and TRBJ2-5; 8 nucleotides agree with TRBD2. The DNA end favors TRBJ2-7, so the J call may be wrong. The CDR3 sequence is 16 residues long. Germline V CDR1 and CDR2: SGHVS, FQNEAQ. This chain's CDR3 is CASSLATGTSIYEQYF. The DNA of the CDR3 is TGTGCCAGCAGCTTAGCTACGGGGACTAGTATTTACGAGCAGTACTTC.

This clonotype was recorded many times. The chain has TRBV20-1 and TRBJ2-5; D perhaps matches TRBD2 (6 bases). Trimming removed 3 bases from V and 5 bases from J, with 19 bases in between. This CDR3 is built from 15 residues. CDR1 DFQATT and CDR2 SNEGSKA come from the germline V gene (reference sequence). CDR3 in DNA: TGCAGTGCTAGGGACCTAGCGTATGGTTTGGAGACCCAGTACTTC. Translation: CSARDLAYGLETQYF.

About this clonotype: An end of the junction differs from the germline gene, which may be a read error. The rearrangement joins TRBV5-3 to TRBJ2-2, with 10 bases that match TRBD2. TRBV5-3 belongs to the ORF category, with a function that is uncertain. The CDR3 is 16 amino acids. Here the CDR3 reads CASSLGLAVNTGELFF. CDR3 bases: TGTGCCAGCAGCTTAGGACTAGCGGTAAACACCGGGGAGCTGTTTTTT.

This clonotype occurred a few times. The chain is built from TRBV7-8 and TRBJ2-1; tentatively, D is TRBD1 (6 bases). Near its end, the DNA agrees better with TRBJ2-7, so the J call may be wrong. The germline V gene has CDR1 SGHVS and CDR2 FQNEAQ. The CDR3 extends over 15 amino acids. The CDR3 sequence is CASSFKQGPSYEQYF. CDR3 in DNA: TGTGCCAGCAGCTTTAAACAGGGCCCATCCTACGAGCAGTACTTC.

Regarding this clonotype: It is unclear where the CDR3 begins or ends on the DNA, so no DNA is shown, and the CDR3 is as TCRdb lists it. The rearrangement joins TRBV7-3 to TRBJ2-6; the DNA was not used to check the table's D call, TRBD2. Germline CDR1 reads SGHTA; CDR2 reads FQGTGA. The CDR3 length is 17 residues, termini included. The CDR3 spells CASSQSPGIGRDPVLRF.

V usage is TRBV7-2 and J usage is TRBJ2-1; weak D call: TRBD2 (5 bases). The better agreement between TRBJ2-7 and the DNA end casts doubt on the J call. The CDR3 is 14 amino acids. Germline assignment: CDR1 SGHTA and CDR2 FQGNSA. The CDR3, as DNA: TGTGCCAGCAGCTTAGGCCTAGCTCGGCATACGCAGTACTTC. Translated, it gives CASSLGLARHTQYF.

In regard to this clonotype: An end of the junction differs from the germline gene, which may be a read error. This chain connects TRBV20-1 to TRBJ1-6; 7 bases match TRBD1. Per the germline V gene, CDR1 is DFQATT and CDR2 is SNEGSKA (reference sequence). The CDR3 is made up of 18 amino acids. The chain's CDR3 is CSARDYNSGGGYNSPLHF. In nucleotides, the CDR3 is TGCAGTGCTAGAGATTACAACTCAGGGGGAGGATATAATTCACCCCTCCACTTC.